This T cell receptor (beta chain) was captured in a study of blood T cell repertoires in COVID-19 (dated by TCRdb to the early 2020s). Notes on the research overall: The collaborator samples originated in the United States, Italy and Spain and spanned the acute and convalescent phases of COVID-19. The prospective study material was composed of cDNA or gDNA derived from T cells, B-cell-depleted T cells, or PBMCs. Deeply sampled blood TCRbeta repertoires from subjects exposed to, actively infected with, or recovered from COVID-19 were included in the dataset. The repertoires were made available in a free public database intended to serve as a resource for research on the immune response to SARS-CoV-2. The samples were drawn from two sources: the first 160 participants of the ongoing ImmuneRACE study, and 950 to 1,500 subjects contributed by 6 global collaborators. The sample metadata nearly always contained a de-identified subject ID, COVID-19 status, age in years and sex. HLA class I and class II types, where available, came from metadata supplied by the sample provider rather than from assay-based typing. What the work shows at the level of the full study, not this receptor alone: The amount of clinical and demographic metadata varied by source and participant and was provided uncurated.

Worth noting for this clone: Its binding antigen is unknown. No per-base quality is available; no much larger clone lies one base away.

The immunoSEQ Assay, a bias-controlled multiplex PCR, was used to amplify TCRbeta CDR3 regions from genomic DNA. In the original analysis: Within the assay, amplification of reference gene primers was used to estimate how many nucleated cells each sample contained. To quantify the absolute abundance of each unique TCRbeta CDR3 rearrangement, sequence reads were collapsed and filtered. For each sample, productive Simpson clonality was calculated as the square root of Simpson's diversity index over productive rearrangements. Not all clones reach the TCRdb copy of this immuneACCESS table, which keeps in-frame sequences only. Checked studies attribute under half of the gap to unresolved V genes and leave the rest unexplained. The V and J calls and clone size come from that table; D and trimming were worked out from the DNA. The sample table lists around 290,000 clones, around 88% of them with a count of one. About 4.2% of the sample rests with the top ten.

Each collaborating institution followed its own protocols to collect whole blood in K2EDTA tubes. For TCRbeta analysis, collaborators shipped samples in one of three forms: frozen whole blood, isolated PBMCs, or DNA extracted from either of those sample types. After removal of 5 bases from V and 8 bases from J, the junction retains 0 bases not matched to a gene. The CDR3 starts with the cysteine, ends with the phenylalanine, and has 12 residues. Only CDR3 DNA remains: 36 bases, in frame from the first base. CDR1 and CDR2 (MDHEN, SYDVKM) derive from the germline V gene. The origin of this receptor is a man between 35 and 55 years old with acute or convalescent COVID-19. The sequenced sample consisted of peripheral blood. The rearrangement combines TRBV28 with TRBJ1-4; 9 bases in the junction line up with TRBD1. For the CDR3, the sequence is CASSTGGEKLFF. The nucleotide sequence is given as TGTGCCAGCAGTACAGGGGGCGAAAAACTGTTTTTT.